The 10 T cell receptor delta chains listed next were all sequenced from one sample in a study of gamma-delta chains in newborns, infants, children. TCRdb re-called clones from the reads via CATT. The table records some 4,000 delta-chain clones, 3.1% of them present only once. What was sequenced was blood. These receptors were taken from a child who was a newborn, infant or young child, either healthy, febrile or measles-vaccinated (not recorded which).

This clone is categorized as medium-sized. Other DNA sequences in this specimen translate into the identical CDR3. V and J are TRDV2 and TRDJ3; D is possibly TRDD3 (5 bases). This CDR3 is built from 20 residues. The ends were cut back, 0 bases at V and 0 bases at J, with 17 bases in the middle. Germline CDR1 is GEAIGNYY and CDR2 is EKD. The CDR3 sequence is CACDTIRGGPSSWDTRQMFF. The CDR3 nucleotides are TGTGCCTGTGACACCATCCGAGGGGGCCCTAGCTCCTGGGACACCCGACAGATGTTTTTC.

As regards this clone: A read error is likely here: a far larger clone is one base away. The chain couples TRDV2 to TRDJ3; 11 positions agree with TRDD3. The germline V gene encodes CDR1 GEAIGNYY and CDR2 EKD. This CDR3 contains 20 residues. The CDR3 sequence: CACDTVGDTPSSWDTRRMFF. Written as DNA, the CDR3 is TGTGCCTGTGACACCGTGGGGGATACGCCGAGCTCCTGGGACACCCGACGGATGTTTTTC.

This clone was observed a handful of times. TCRdb records a much larger clone's protein for this DNA, with a difference at residue 8 that likely arises from a read error; the protein given is the translation of the DNA. This sequence joins TRDV2 and TRDJ2; TRDD3 is a possible D gene (6 bases). This CDR3 has 15 residues. Germline lookup yields CDR1 GEAIGNYY and CDR2 EKD. V shed 0 bases and J shed 4 bases, with 11 bases lying between them. CDR3 sequence (DNA): TGTGCCTGTGACACCTTGGGGGGTGCGACAGCACAACTCTTCTTT. Its translation: CACDTLGGATAQLFF.

In the case of this clone: This likely stems from a read error, as it lies one base from a far larger clone. This chain connects TRDV2 to TRDJ3, with a tentative D call TRDD3 (6 bases). In germline, CDR1 is GEAIGNYY, CDR2 EKD. The ends were cut back, 0 bases at V and 0 bases at J, with 14 bases in the middle. The CDR3 sequence is 19 residues long. The CDR3 spells CACDTVLRDSSWDTRQMFF. In DNA form, the CDR3 reads TGTGCCTGTGACACCGTACTGAGGGATAGCTCCTGGGACACCCGACAGATGTTTTTC.

This clone was picked up a small number of times. This clone may be a read error of a much larger clone one base away. Other DNA sequences in the sample encode the same CDR3. V usage is TRDV2 and J usage is TRDJ3, with 9 bases matching TRDD3. Germline V CDR1 and CDR2: GEAIGNYY, EKD. The CDR3 extends over 20 amino acids. CDR3 protein: CACDTVAGGSHSWDTRQMFF. CDR3 DNA: TGTGCCTGCGACACCGTCGCTGGGGGATCCCACTCCTGGGACACCCGACAGATGTTTTTC.

In its sample, this clone was seen a few times. TCRdb assigns this DNA the protein of a much larger clone, which departs from its translation at residue 14; this likely reflects a read error, and the protein shown comes from translating the DNA. V usage is TRDV2 and J usage is TRDJ3; 7 bases line up with TRDD3. The germline V gene has CDR1 GEAIGNYY and CDR2 EKD. The CDR3 is 17 amino acids. DNA of the CDR3: TGTGCCTGTGACACCGTTGGGGGAGCCTGGGACACCCGACGGATGTTTTTC. Its protein product is CACDTVGGAWDTRRMFF.

A word on this clone: A far larger clone is one base from this, pointing to a likely read error. The chain is built from TRDV2 and TRDJ3; 7 bases match TRDD3. There are 19 residues in the CDR3. Germline V gives CDR1 GEAIGNYY, CDR2 EKD. The CDR3 is CACGTGGYVPSWDTRQMFF. The DNA of the CDR3 is TGTGCCTGTGGCACCGGAGGATACGTTCCCTCCTGGGACACCCGACAGATGTTTTTC.

This clone has only a few counts. The amino acid sequence in TCRdb belongs to a much larger clone and departs from this DNA's translation at residue 4, likely a sequencing read error; the sequence shown is translated from the DNA. The same CDR3 is also encoded by other DNA sequences in this sample. As DNA, the CDR3 is TGTGCCTGTGGCACTGGGGGATACGCGTCCTGGGACACCCGACAGATGTTTTTC. It is translated as CACGTGGYASWDTRQMFF. The V and J genes are TRDV2 and TRDJ3; 13 bases map to TRDD3. The CDR3 totals 18 residues. CDR1 and CDR2 from the germline V gene are GEAIGNYY and EKD. After removal of 5 bases from V and 1 base from J, the junction contained 4 bases not matched to a gene.

A note on this clone: One base away lies a much larger clone, so this may be a sequencing read error. The chain has TRDV2 and TRDJ3, with D maybe TRDD3 (5 bases). V was clipped by 0 bases and J by 0 bases, with 14 bases between them. CDR1 and CDR2 from the germline V gene are GEAIGNYY and EKD. This CDR3 has 19 residues. The CDR3 DNA sequence: TGTGCCTGTGACACCGTACTGGATCATAGCTCCTGGGACACCCGACAGATGTTTTTC. Its protein is CACDTVLDHSSWDTRQMFF.

This clone was counted only a few times. The protein that TCRdb holds for this DNA derives from a much larger clone and differs from the translated DNA at residue 10, which likely indicates a read error; the protein shown here is translated from the DNA. V and J are TRDV2 and TRDJ3; TRDD3 might be the D (6 bases). V gave up 3 bases and J gave up 5 bases, with 16 bases separating them. Germline V gene lookup returns CDR1 GEAIGNYY and CDR2 EKD. The CDR3 extends over 17 amino acids. In DNA, the CDR3 is TGTGCCTGTGACCCGGTTACTGGGAACCGGGACACCCGACAGATGTTTTTC. Protein sequence: CACDPVTGNRDTRQMFF.